The source of this T cell receptor beta chain is a study of metastatic and nonmetastatic thyroid tumors. Study outcomes and limitations: As reported, TCR beta diversity in blood and tumor was significantly higher in malignant thyroid tumors than in benign nodules.

MiXCR re-clonotyped the PCR reads for TCRdb. Among 53,000 or so clones listed, 20% were seen once. In this sample, this clone turned up many times. Its matching antigen is unknown. The J segment lost 5 bases and the V segment lost 0 bases, leaving 6 bases of the junction unmatched. The CDR3 is made up of 15 amino acids. Germline V gene sequence: CDR1 SGDLS, CDR2 YYNGEE. All patients were treatment-naive before thyroid surgery. The V and J genes are TRBV9 and TRBJ2-5; 8 bases align to TRBD1. The sample consisted of blood. This clonotype was sampled from a female donor with papillary thyroid cancer or a benign thyroid nodule (not recorded which). Some clones in this sample may be carry-over from other donors' samples. The CDR3 nucleotides read TGTGCCAGCAGCGTAGGAGCAGGGGGCCGGGAGACCCAGTACTTC. Translating it yields CASSVGAGGRETQYF.